Below are 19 T cell receptor beta chains sequenced from a single sample in a study of PD-1 blockade in classical Hodgkin lymphoma. Brentuximab vedotin exposure varied among the patients, all of whom had relapsed after autologous stem cell transplantation. Some clones are missing from TCRdb's copy, which holds only in-frame ones; the method was immunoSEQ multiplex PCR. The sample consists of around 18,000 clones, around 79% of them appearing once. The sequences come from peripheral blood mononuclear cells (PBMCs), collected before the second cycle of nivolumab. The receptor source for this set is a human donor with classical Hodgkin lymphoma.

The chain joins TRBV28 to TRBJ2-2; 10 nucleotides match TRBD2. The CDR3 runs 17 residues. J lost 5 bases, V lost 6 bases, and 12 bases had no gene match. Per germline, CDR1 MDHEN and CDR2 SYDVKM. CDR3 coding DNA: TGTGCCAGCAGCCGAGGACTAGCGGTCCCCTATACCGGGGAGCTGTTTTTT. Translation: CASSRGLAVPYTGELFF. Full variable domain (rest looked up from reference TRBV28 and TRBJ2-2): DVKVTQSSRYLVKRTGEKVFLECVQDMDHENMFWYRQDPGLGLRLIYFSYDVKMKEKGDIPEGYSVSREKKERFSLILESASTNQTSMYLCASSRGLAVPYTGELFFGEGSRLTVL.

J is TRBJ2-5 and V is TRBV4-2, with D possibly TRBD2 on 5 matching bases. The ends were cut back, 2 bases at V and 2 bases at J, with 9 bases in the middle. CDR1 is LGHNA and CDR2 is YNFKEQ in the germline V gene. The CDR3 totals 14 residues. CDR3 coding DNA: TGTGCCAGCAGCCAACAAGCGGTTCAAGAGACCCAGTACTTC. Translating gives CASSQQAVQETQYF.

This clone came up once. The chain joins TRBV6-1 to TRBJ1-5; D is perhaps TRBD1 (6 bases). CDR3 length equals 15 residues. The ends were cut back, 4 bases at V and 0 bases at J, with 10 bases in the middle. Germline V gene data show CDR1 as MNHNS and CDR2 as SASEGT. In DNA form, the CDR3 reads TGTGCCAGCAGTGGGACAGCAGTTAGCAATCAGCCCCAGCATTTT. This sequence encodes CASSGTAVSNQPQHF.

In this sample, this clone turned up once. The V gene is TRBV29-1, the J gene TRBJ2-4, with D perhaps matching TRBD1 (5 bases). V was pared by 5 bases and J by 8 bases, with 16 bases between. Germline V gene sequence: CDR1 SQVTM, CDR2 ANQGSEA. This CDR3 contains 13 residues. The CDR3 nucleotides are TGCAGCGTTAGTACAGGCCCCAGGGACATTCAGTACTTC. It is translated as CSVSTGPRDIQYF. Complete variable domain (other parts from reference TRBV29-1 and TRBJ2-4): SAVISQKPSRDICQRGTSLTIQCQVDSQVTMMFWYRQQPGQSLTLIATANQGSEATYESGFVIDKFPISRPNLTFSTLTVSNMSPEDSSIYLCSVSTGPRDIQYFGAGTRLSVL.

This clone was counted once. This may come from a read error, since a much larger clone is one base off. The chain has TRBV7-9 and TRBJ1-2; D is possibly TRBD1 (6 bases). This CDR3 contains 12 residues. The germline gives CDR1 SEHNR, CDR2 FQNEAQ (reference sequence). Trimming removed 3 bases at V and 4 bases at J, with 6 bases between. The CDR3 spells CASSLDSYGYTF. The CDR3 nucleotides read TGTGCCAGCAGCTTGGACAGCTATGGCTACACCTTC.

The gene calls are TRBV5-8 and TRBJ1-1; tentative D call: TRBD1 (6 bases). Trimming pared 8 bases from V and 3 bases from J, leaving 14 bases between. This CDR3 has 13 amino acids. Germline CDR1 and CDR2: SGHTS and YDEGEE. The CDR3 region has the DNA TGTGCCAGTCCCGGGGGGCCGTACACTGAAGCTTTCTTT. Its translation is CASPGGPYTEAFF.

The chain is built from TRBV10-3 and TRBJ2-5; D perhaps matches TRBD2 (5 bases). The CDR3 covers 14 residues. V lost 2 bases to trimming and J lost 5 bases, with 12 bases between them. CDR1 and CDR2 (germline): ENHRY, SYGVKD. CDR3 in DNA: TGTGCCATCAGTGAGGGAGGCAGGTCCGAGACCCAGTACTTC. This translates into CAISEGGRSETQYF.

The chain links TRBV5-6 to TRBJ2-5; the D gene is possibly TRBD2 (5 bases). CDR3 length equals 13 residues. V lost 1 base, J lost 3 bases, and 7 bases lay in between. Germline CDR1 and CDR2: SGHDT and YYEEEE. The CDR3 protein is CASSLLLEETQYF. CDR3 nucleotide sequence: TGTGCCAGCAGCTTGCTACTAGAAGAGACCCAGTACTTC.

The chain combines TRBV12-5 with TRBJ1-1; 9 bases fit TRBD1. The CDR3 contains 13 residues. Germline-derived CDR1 and CDR2 are LGHNT and FRNRAP. Trimming removed 5 bases from V and 5 bases from J; junction bases left unmatched: 3. The CDR3 region is CASGTTGGTEAFF. The CDR3 DNA reads as TGTGCTAGTGGTACGACAGGGGGTACTGAAGCTTTCTTT.

J is TRBJ2-1 and V is TRBV5-1; D perhaps matches TRBD2 (6 bases). The germline CDR1 and CDR2 sequences are SGHRS and YFSETQ. V was clipped by 0 bases and J by 1 base, with 20 bases between them. The CDR3 extends over 19 amino acids. The CDR3 reads CASSLGLGGSILSYNEQFF. The DNA of the CDR3 is TGCGCCAGCAGCTTGGGGCTGGGGGGATCAATTCTTTCCTACAATGAGCAGTTCTTC.

This clone appeared a few times. CDR3 nucleotides: TGCGCCAGCAGCATCCCGGGGGGCCAAGAGACCCAGTACTTC. It yields the protein CASSIPGGQETQYF. V gene TRBV5-1 combines with J gene TRBJ2-5; 7 nucleotides agree with TRBD2. The CDR3 is 14 amino acids. Germline V gene lookup returns CDR1 SGHRS and CDR2 YFSETQ. The V and J ends lost 4 bases and 1 base, in that order; junction bases with no gene match: 4.

The V gene is TRBV6-5, the J gene TRBJ1-1; weak D call: TRBD1 (5 bases). The CDR3 contains 15 residues. The V end was cut by 0 bases, the J end by 1 base, with 9 bases between. Germline V gives CDR1 MNHEY, CDR2 SVGAGI. CDR3 residues: CASSYSGQGNTEAFF. As DNA, the CDR3 is TGTGCCAGCAGTTACTCGGGGCAGGGGAACACTGAAGCTTTCTTT.

This chain connects TRBV4-3 to TRBJ2-1; 7 bases map to TRBD1. Germline V gene data show CDR1 as LGHNA and CDR2 as YSLEER. Losses at the gene ends were 0 bases for V and 4 bases for J; bases not matched to a gene: 3. There are 15 residues in the CDR3. In DNA form, the CDR3 reads TGCGCCAGCAGCCAAGAGGGACAGAGATACAATGAGCAGTTCTTC. As protein: CASSQEGQRYNEQFF.

V and J are TRBV10-3 and TRBJ2-1; tentative D call: TRBD2 (5 bases). Germline V gives CDR1 ENHRY, CDR2 SYGVKD. This CDR3 region has 13 residues. The V end lost 6 bases, the J end lost 5 bases, and 11 bases lay between the germline ends. The CDR3 DNA is TGTGCCATCAGGCGACTACGGGACAATGAGCAGTTCTTC. Its translation is CAIRRLRDNEQFF.

The V gene is TRBV7-8, the J gene TRBJ1-5; no clear D. This CDR3 comprises 14 residues. Germline V gene data show CDR1 as SGHVS and CDR2 as FQNEAQ. Deletions cut 0 bases from V and 2 bases from J, with 5 bases between. CDR3 in amino acids: CASSLADGNQPQHF. For the CDR3, the DNA is TGTGCCAGCAGCTTAGCGGACGGCAATCAGCCCCAGCATTTT.

The chain is built from TRBV7-2 and TRBJ1-5, with D perhaps matching TRBD1 (6 bases). Trimming removed 6 bases at V and 5 bases at J, with 20 bases between. This CDR3 contains 16 residues. In germline, CDR1 is SGHTA, CDR2 FQGNSA. CDR3 amino acids: CASSWGGGEVDQPQHF. DNA of the CDR3: TGTGCCAGCAGTTGGGGCGGGGGCGAGGTGGATCAGCCCCAGCATTTT. Full variable domain (outside the CDR3, taken from reference TRBV7-2 and TRBJ1-5): GAGVSQSPSNKVTEKGKDVELRCDPISGHTALYWYRQSLGQGLEFLIYFQGNSAPDKSGLPSDRFSAERTGGSVSTLTIQRTQQEDSAVYLCASSWGGGEVDQPQHFGDGTRLSIL.

The chain employs TRBV11-3 and TRBJ2-1, with unresolved D. Trimming took 0 bases from V and 9 from J, leaving 6 bases between them. This CDR3 is 12 amino acids long. From germline, CDR1 is SGHNT and CDR2 YENEEA. CDR3 sequence reads: CASSLDPGEQFF. Here the CDR3 DNA reads TGTGCCAGCAGCTTAGATCCGGGTGAGCAGTTCTTC.

The chain is built from TRBV25-1 and TRBJ1-5, with D tentatively TRBD1 (5 bases). This CDR3 spans 13 amino acids. The V gene lost 7 bases and the J gene lost 7 bases, with 14 bases spanning the gap. CDR1 MGHDK and CDR2 SYGVNS come from the germline V gene. Here the CDR3 DNA reads TGTGCCAGCACCTCGGGGGGAGGGCAGCCCCAGCATTTT. It yields the protein CASTSGGGQPQHF.

This clone was seen just once. DNA for the CDR3: TGTGCCATCAGTGTACTGGGGGAGTGGGGCTACACCTTC. Translation: CAISVLGEWGYTF. The chain carries TRBV10-3 and TRBJ1-2; D possibly corresponds to TRBD1 (5 bases). Germline CDR1 reads ENHRY; CDR2 reads SYGVKD. The CDR3 totals 13 residues. Trimming cost V 4 bases and J 8 bases, with 14 bases left between them.